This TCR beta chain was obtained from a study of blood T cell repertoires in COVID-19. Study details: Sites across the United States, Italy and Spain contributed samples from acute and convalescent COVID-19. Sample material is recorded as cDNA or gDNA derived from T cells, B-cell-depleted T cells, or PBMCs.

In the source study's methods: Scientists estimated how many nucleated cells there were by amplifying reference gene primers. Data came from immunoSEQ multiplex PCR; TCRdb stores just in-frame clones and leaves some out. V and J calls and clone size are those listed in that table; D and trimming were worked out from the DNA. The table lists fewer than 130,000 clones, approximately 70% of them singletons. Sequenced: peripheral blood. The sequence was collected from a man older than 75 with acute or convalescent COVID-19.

The CDR3 DNA sequence: TGTGCCAGCAGCTTGATCGAAGGGGGTGGCTACACCTTC. Translating it yields CASSLIEGGGYTF. The V gene is TRBV5-6, the J gene TRBJ1-2; tentatively, D is TRBD1 (6 bases). V lost 1 base and J lost 7, with 11 bases in between. The germline CDR1 and CDR2 sequences are SGHDT and YYEEEE. The CDR3 contains 13 residues.